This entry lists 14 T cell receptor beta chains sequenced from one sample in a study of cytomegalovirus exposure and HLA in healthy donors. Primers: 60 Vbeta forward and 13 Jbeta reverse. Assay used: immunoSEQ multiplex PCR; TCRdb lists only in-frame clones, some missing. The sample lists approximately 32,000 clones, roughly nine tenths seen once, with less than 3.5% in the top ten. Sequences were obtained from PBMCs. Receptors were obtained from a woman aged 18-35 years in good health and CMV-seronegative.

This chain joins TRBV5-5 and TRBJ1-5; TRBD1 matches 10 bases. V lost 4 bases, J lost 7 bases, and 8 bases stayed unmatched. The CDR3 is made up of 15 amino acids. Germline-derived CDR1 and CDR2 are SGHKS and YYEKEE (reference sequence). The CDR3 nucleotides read TGTGCCAGCAGCAAGACAGGGGGCGCGGGGCAGCCCCAGCATTTT. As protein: CASSKTGGAGQPQHF.

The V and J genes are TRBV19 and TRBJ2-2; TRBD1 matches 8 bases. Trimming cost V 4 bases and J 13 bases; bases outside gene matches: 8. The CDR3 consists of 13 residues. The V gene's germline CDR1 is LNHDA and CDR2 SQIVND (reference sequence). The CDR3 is CASSTWTGRGLFF. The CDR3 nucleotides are TGTGCCAGTAGTACCTGGACAGGGCGGGGGCTGTTTTTT.

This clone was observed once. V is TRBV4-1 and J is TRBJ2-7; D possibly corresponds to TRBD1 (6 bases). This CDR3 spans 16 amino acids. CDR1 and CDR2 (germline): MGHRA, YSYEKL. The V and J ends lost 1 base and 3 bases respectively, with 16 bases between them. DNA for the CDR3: TGCGCCAGCAGCCAAGTGCAGGGGCCAAAACTCTACGAGCAGTACTTC. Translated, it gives CASSQVQGPKLYEQYF.

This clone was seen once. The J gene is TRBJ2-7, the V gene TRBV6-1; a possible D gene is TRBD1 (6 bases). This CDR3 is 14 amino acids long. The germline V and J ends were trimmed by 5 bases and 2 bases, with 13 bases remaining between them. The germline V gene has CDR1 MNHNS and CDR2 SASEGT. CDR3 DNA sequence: TGTGCCAGCAGTCCTAACAGGGAGCCCTACGAGCAGTACTTC. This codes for CASSPNREPYEQYF.

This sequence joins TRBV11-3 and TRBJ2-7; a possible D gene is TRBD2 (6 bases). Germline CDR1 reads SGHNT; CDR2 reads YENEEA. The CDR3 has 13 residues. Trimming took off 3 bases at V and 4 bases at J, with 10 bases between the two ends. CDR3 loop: CASSFGGDYEQYF. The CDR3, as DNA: TGTGCCAGCAGCTTCGGCGGGGATTACGAGCAGTACTTC.

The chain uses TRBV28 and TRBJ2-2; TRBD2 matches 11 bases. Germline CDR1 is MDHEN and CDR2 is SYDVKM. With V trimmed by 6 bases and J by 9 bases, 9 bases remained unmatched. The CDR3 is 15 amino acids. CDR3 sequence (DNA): TGTGCCAGCAGACCGACTAGCGGGAATTCCTGGGAGCTGTTTTTT. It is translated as CASRPTSGNSWELFF.

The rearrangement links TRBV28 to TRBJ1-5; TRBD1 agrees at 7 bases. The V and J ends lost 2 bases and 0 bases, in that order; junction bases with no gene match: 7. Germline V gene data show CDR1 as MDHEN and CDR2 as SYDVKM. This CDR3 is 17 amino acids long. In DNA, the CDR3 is TGTGCCAGCAGTTTACAGGGGGGAGCTTATAGCAATCAGCCCCAGCATTTT. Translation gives CASSLQGGAYSNQPQHF. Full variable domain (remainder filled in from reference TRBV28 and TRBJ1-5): DVKVTQSSRYLVKRTGEKVFLECVQDMDHENMFWYRQDPGLGLRLIYFSYDVKMKEKGDIPEGYSVSREKKERFSLILESASTNQTSMYLCASSLQGGAYSNQPQHFGDGTRLSIL.

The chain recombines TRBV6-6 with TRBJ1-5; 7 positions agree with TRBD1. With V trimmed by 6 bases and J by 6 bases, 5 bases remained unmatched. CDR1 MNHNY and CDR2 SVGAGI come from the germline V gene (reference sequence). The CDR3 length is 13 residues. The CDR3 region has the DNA TGTGCCAGCAGCGGACAGGCAATTCAGCCCCAGCATTTT. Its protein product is CASSGQAIQPQHF.

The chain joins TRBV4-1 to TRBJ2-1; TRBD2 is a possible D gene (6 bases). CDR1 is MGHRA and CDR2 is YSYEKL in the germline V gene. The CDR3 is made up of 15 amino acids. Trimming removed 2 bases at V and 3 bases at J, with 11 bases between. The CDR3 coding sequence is TGCGCCAGCAGCCAATCATGGGACTTCTACAATGAGCAGTTCTTC. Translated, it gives CASSQSWDFYNEQFF.

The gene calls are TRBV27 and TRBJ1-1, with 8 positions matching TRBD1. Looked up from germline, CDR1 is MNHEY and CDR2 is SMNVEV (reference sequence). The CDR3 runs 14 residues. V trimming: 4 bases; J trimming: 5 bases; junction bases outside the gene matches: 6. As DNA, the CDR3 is TGTGCCAGCAGTTCATACAGGGGGGGGACTGAAGCTTTCTTT. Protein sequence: CASSSYRGGTEAFF.

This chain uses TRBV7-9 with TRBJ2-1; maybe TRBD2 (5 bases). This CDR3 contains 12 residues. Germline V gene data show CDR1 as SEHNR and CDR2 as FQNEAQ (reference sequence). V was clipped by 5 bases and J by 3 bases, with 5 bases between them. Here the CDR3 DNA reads TGTGCCAGCAGCCGGGACTACAATGAGCAGTTCTTC. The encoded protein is CASSRDYNEQFF.

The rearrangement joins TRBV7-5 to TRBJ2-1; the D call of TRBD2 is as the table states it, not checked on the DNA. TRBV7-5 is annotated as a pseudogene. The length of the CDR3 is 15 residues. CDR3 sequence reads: CARSSMTSLGDEQFF. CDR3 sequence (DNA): TGTGCCAGAAGCTCGATGACTAGCCTGGGCGATGAGCAGTTCTTC.

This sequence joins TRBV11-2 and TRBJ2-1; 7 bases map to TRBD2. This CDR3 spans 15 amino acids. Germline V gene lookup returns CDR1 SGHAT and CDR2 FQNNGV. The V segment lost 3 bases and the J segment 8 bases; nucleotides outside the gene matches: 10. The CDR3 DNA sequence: TGTGCCAGCAGCTTTGGCCGCGGGAGAATTGATGAGCAGTTCTTC. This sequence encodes CASSFGRGRIDEQFF. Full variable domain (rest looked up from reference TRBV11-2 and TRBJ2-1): EAGVAQSPRYKIIEKRQSVAFWCNPISGHATLYWYQQILGQGPKLLIQFQNNGVVDDSQLPKDRFSAERLKGVDSTLKIQPAKLEDSAVYLCASSFGRGRIDEQFFGPGTRLTVL.

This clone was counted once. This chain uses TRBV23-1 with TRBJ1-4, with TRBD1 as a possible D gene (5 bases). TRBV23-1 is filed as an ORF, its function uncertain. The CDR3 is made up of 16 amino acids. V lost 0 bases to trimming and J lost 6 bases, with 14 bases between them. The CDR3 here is CASSQSHGTIYEKLFF. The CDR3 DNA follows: TGCGCCAGCAGTCAATCGCACGGGACTATTTATGAAAAACTGTTTTTT.